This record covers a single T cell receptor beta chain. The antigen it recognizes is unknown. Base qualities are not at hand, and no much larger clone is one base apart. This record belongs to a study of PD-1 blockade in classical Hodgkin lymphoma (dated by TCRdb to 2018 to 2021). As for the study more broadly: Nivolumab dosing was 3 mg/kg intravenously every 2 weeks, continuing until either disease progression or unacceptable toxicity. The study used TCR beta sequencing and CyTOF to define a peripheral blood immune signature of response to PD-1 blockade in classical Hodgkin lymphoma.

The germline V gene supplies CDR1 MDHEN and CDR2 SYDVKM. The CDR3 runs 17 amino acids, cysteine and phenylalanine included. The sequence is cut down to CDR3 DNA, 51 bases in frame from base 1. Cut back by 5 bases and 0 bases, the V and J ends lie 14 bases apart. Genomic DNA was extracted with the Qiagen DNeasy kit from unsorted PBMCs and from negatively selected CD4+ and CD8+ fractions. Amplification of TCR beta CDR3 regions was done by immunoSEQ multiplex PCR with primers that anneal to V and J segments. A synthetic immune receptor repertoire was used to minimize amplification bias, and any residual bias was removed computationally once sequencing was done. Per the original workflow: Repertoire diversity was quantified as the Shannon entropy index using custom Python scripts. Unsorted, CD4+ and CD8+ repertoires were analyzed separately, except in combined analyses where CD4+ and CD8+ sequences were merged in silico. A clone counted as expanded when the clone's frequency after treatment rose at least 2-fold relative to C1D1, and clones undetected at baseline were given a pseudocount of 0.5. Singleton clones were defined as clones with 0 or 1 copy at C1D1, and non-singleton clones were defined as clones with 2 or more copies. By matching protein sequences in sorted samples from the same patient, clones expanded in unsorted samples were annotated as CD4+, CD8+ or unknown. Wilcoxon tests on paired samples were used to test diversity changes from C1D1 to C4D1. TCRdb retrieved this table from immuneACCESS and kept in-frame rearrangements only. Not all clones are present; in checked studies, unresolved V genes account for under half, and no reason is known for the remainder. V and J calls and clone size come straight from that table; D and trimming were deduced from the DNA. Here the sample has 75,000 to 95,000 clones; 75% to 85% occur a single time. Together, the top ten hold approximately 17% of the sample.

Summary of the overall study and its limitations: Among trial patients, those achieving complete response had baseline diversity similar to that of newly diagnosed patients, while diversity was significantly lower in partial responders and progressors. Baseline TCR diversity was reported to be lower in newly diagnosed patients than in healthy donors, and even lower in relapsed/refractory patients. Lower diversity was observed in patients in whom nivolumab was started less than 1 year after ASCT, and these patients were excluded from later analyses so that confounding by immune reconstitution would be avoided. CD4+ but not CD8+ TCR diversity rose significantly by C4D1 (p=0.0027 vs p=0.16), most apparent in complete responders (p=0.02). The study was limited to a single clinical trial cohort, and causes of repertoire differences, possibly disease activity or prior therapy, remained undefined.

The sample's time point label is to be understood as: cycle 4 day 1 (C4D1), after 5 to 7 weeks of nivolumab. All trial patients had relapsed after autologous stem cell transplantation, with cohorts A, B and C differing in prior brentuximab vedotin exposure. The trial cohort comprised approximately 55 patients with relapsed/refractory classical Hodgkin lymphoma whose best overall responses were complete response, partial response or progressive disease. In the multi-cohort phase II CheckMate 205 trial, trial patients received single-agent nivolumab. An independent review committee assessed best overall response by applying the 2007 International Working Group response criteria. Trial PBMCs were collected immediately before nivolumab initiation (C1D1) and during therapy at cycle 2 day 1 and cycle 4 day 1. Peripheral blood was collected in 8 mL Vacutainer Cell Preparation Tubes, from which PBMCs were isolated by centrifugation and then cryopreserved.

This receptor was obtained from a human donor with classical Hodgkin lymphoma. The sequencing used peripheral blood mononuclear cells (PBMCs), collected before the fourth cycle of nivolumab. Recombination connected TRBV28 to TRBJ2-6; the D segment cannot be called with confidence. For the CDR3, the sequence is CASSPRGRTSGANVLTF. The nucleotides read TGTGCCAGCAGTCCCCGCGGACGGACCTCTGGGGCCAACGTCCTGACTTTC.